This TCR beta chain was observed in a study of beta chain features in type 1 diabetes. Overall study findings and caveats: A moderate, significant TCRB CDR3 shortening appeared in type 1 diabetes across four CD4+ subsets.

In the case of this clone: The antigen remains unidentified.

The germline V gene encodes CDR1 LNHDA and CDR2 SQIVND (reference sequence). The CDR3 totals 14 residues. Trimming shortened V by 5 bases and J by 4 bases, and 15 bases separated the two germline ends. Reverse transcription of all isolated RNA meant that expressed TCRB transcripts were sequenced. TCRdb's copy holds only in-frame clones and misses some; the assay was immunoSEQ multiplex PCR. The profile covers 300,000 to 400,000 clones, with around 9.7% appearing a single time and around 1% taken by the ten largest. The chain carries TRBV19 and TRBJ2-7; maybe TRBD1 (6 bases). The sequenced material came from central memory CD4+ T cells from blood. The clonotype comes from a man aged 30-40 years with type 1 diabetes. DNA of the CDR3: TGTGCCAGTAGTGCACAGGGTATGGAGTACGAGCAGTACTTC. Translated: CASSAQGMEYEQYF.